This TCR beta chain derives from a study of blood T cell repertoires in COVID-19. Study at large: Acute and convalescent COVID-19 samples came from the United States, Italy and Spain. Sources were T cells, B-cell-depleted T cells, or PBMCs; the material itself was cDNA or gDNA.

Per the authors' pipeline: Reference gene primer amplification in the assay estimated nucleated cell counts. Data came from immunoSEQ multiplex PCR; TCRdb stores just in-frame clones and leaves some out. Clone size and V and J calls were adopted from that table, with D and trimming inferred from the DNA. The sample carries about 73,000 clones, about 91% recorded once. This clone occurred once. V trimming: 7 bases; J trimming: 2 bases; junction bases outside the gene matches: 10. Germline lookup yields CDR1 LNHDA and CDR2 SQIVND (reference sequence). The CDR3 spans 15 residues. The source is a man older than 75 with acute or convalescent COVID-19. The chain employs TRBV19 and TRBJ1-2; TRBD1 matches at 7 bases. What was sequenced was peripheral blood. The CDR3: CASTPRQGPNYGYTF. CDR3 nucleotides: TGTGCCAGTACCCCTCGACAGGGCCCCAACTATGGCTACACCTTC.